The entry below describes one TCR beta chain. A single count supports this clone. It lacks a known antigen. Base qualities are not recorded, but no much larger clone differs from it by a single base. The data were taken from a study of OX40 agonist ivuxolimab in advanced cancers. Looking at the study overall: The costimulatory receptor OX40 (CD134) was targeted by ivuxolimab, a fully human IgG2 agonistic monoclonal antibody. Intravenous ivuxolimab was administered to patients every 2 weeks at six dose levels: 0.01, 0.1, 0.3, 1.5, 3 and 10 mg/kg. Three dose-escalation patients achieved partial responses, one with hepatocellular carcinoma and two with cutaneous melanoma. Prior anti-PD-1, anti-PD-L1 or anti-CTLA-4 therapy was permitted, and approximately 40% of dose-escalation patients had received checkpoint inhibitors. Among the approximately 54 dose-escalation patients, approximately 20 had hepatocellular carcinoma, around 15 melanoma, 9 renal cell carcinoma and 9 head and neck cancer. The paper describes the monotherapy dose-escalation part (N ≈ 51 patients) of the phase I trial of ivuxolimab. The point of sequencing TCRbeta in the periphery was to test whether ivuxolimab changed TCR sequence diversity and drove clonal T-cell expansion. In the dose-escalation cohort, over 65% of patients were male, and the mean age was around 60 years, with a range of about 23 to 90. Here is what the overall study found, with its caveats: Low levels of normalized T-cell clonal expansion were also seen in some nonresponding patients. After ivuxolimab, CD8+ T cells had more expanded clones than CD4+ T cells on average. In the 0.1-3.0 mg/kg groups, partial responders were among the patients with the lowest normalized peripheral clonal expansion, particularly in CD8+ T cells. The antigen specificity of the clonally expanded peripheral T cells was not determined. At doses from 0.1 to 3.0 mg/kg, clonal expansion was seen in both CD4+ and CD8+ blood T cells between baseline and week 6.

The germline V gene sets CDR1 to SNHLY and CDR2 to FYNNEI. Trimming at the junction amounts to 7 bases on V and 0 bases on J, and the germline ends lie 12 bases apart. The CDR3 numbers 15 residues from cysteine through phenylalanine. Just CDR3 DNA is preserved here, 45 bases in frame from base 1. To sequence the TCRbeta CDR3 region, genomic DNA was isolated from the sorted cells. TCRbeta CDR3 regions were sequenced using the immunoSEQ Assay. The table was pulled from immuneACCESS by TCRdb, which kept in-frame rearrangements only. Such tables lose some clones; where checked, under half of the loss comes from unresolved V genes, and the rest has no known cause. Present in this sample are tens of thousands of clones, 70% to 90% of which were seen just once. 14% of the sample is in the top ten clones. Patients with autoimmune disease history or receiving systemic immunosuppression were excluded from the trial. In every dose cohort, peripheral blood was drawn for TCR sequencing at baseline, cycle 4 day 1, and cycle 7 day 1. Samples were obtained from an open-label, multicenter, first-in-human phase I dose-escalation trial of ivuxolimab. Adults with locally advanced or metastatic melanoma, renal cell carcinoma, hepatocellular carcinoma or head and neck squamous cell carcinoma were enrolled in the trial. Before TCR sequencing, CD4+ and CD8+ T cells were separately sorted from peripheral blood.

The chain links TRBV2 with TRBJ1-4; no D gene can be assigned with confidence. Sequenced here: CD4+ or CD8+ T cells sorted from blood, sampled in a trial of the OX40 agonist ivuxolimab. The clonotype was recovered from an adult with an advanced solid tumor such as melanoma, head and neck, liver or kidney cancer. The base sequence is TGTGCCAGCACCCGAGAACGCGCAACTAATGAAAAACTGTTTTTT. The encoded protein is CASTRERATNEKLFF. Supplemented by the reference TRBV2 and TRBJ1-4 proteins around the CDR3, the complete variable domain is EPEVTQTPSHQVTQMGQEVILRCVPISNHLYFYWYRQILGQKVEFLVSFYNNEISEKSEIFDDQFSVERPDGSNFTLKIRSTKLEDSAMYFCASTRERATNEKLFFGSGTQLSVL.